This T cell receptor beta chain was obtained from a study of cytomegalovirus exposure and HLA in healthy donors. About the research overall: Out of about 180 million T cells, an earlier analysis found about 100 million unique TCR beta sequences in total. Findings and limits, study-wide: Cytomegalovirus association was assigned to 150 to 200 TCR beta chains. An apparent linkage of common viral pathogens to several of the most significant clusters emerged in a later analysis.

The primer mix had 60 Vbeta and 13 Jbeta primers. Per the study methods: An analysis that came later counted 77 million or so unique TCR beta chains, approximately 10 million shared. Assay: immunoSEQ multiplex PCR; the TCRdb copy retains only in-frame clones and omits some. From that table come the V and J calls and clone size; the DNA was used to work out D and trimming. The repertoire holds 95,000 to 150,000 clones, with 80% as singletons. A word on this clone: Its target is unknown.

The CDR3 totals 14 residues. Trimming shortened V by 7 bases and J by 1 base, and 13 bases separated the two germline ends. Germline loops: CDR1 SQVTM, CDR2 ANQGSEA. The J gene is TRBJ2-2, the V gene TRBV29-1; D is ambiguous. This receptor was identified in a female donor in good health and CMV-seropositive. Sequencing was performed on PBMCs. The CDR3 DNA is TGCAGCGCCCTGCCCGAACTGAACACCGGGGAGCTGTTTTTT. Translation: CSALPELNTGELFF.